These 26 T cell receptor beta chains originate from one sample sequenced in a study of post-analysis software for immune sequencing data (dated by TCRdb to 2015 to 2017). Broader findings and caveats from the paper: Patients showed significantly higher frequencies than controls for several TRBV segments, among them TRBV5-6, TRBV5-1 and TRBV20-1.

Library preparation employed PCR. This sample was sequenced with an Illumina HiSeq 2500. To reduce PCR and sequencing biases, unique molecular identifiers were incorporated into the TCR beta cDNA libraries. Through fastp at Q25 and MiXCR, TCRdb rebuilt clones from the public reads, retaining in-frame beta chains. Entries are consolidated by CDR3 protein sequence, retaining the most common genes and DNA. The sample profile shows about half a million distinct CDR3 sequences; roughly 45% of them were found once. The ten largest account for about an eighth of the sample. Which antigens these TCRs recognize remains unknown. The sample consisted of blood. The receptors come from a girl under 18 with multiple sclerosis.

This clonotype was counted only a few times. The chain combines TRBV4-1 with TRBJ1-5; D might be TRBD1 (6 bases). The V gene's germline CDR1 is MGHRA and CDR2 YSYEKL. This CDR3 spans 15 amino acids. V gave up 1 base and J gave up 5 bases, with 12 bases separating them. The CDR3 protein is CASSQGSGEYQPQHF. CDR3 DNA: TGCGCCAGCAGCCAAGGTTCAGGGGAATATCAGCCCCAGCATTTT.

The V and J genes are TRBV7-3 and TRBJ2-7; no clear D. Trimming left V 5 bases short and J 6 bases short, with 20 bases between. There are 15 residues in the CDR3. Germline CDR1 reads SGHTA; CDR2 reads FQGTGA. The CDR3 sequence: CASSPRVSSGAEQYF. The CDR3 nucleotides are TGTGCCAGCAGCCCACGGGTCTCATCCGGAGCCGAGCAGTACTTC.

This clonotype appeared a few times. This chain links TRBV29-1 with TRBJ2-1, with D unresolved. This CDR3 has 12 residues. The germline V gene encodes CDR1 SQVTM and CDR2 ANQGSEA. V was shortened by 4 bases and J by 7 bases, with 11 bases between the two germline ends. The CDR3 sequence is CSVVIVGNEQFF. CDR3 bases: TGCAGCGTTGTTATAGTAGGGAATGAGCAGTTCTTC.

V and J are TRBV5-1 and TRBJ2-4; TRBD2 matches 13 bases. This CDR3 comprises 16 residues. With 4 bases clipped from V and 6 bases from J, the junction kept 7 bases outside the gene matches. CDR1 is SGHRS and CDR2 is YFSETQ in the germline V gene. The CDR3 coding sequence is TGCGCCAGCAGCCAAGGACTAGCGGGAGTCACAAACATTCAGTACTTC. Translated: CASSQGLAGVTNIQYF.

This clonotype was detected only a few times. The CDR3 sequence is CASTRDSYNEQFF. The CDR3 coding sequence is TGTGCCAGCACCCGCGATTCCTACAATGAGCAGTTCTTC. V gene TRBV2 combines with J gene TRBJ2-1; the D is unclear. The CDR3 is made up of 13 amino acids. Germline V CDR1 and CDR2: SNHLY, FYNNEI. Trimming stripped 7 bases from V and 1 base from J, with 8 bases between.

The chain recombines TRBV24-1 with TRBJ2-3; TRBD2 might be the D (6 bases). Trimming left V 0 bases short and J 2 bases short, with 8 bases between. Germline CDR1 is KGHDR and CDR2 is SFDVKD. This CDR3 contains 15 residues. Written as DNA, the CDR3 is TGTGCCACCAGTGATTTGATGCGGGACACAGATACGCAGTATTTT. Its translation: CATSDLMRDTDTQYF.

This clonotype was counted at least ten times. The V gene is TRBV29-1, the J gene TRBJ2-1, with 11 nucleotides matching TRBD2. The CDR3 contains 15 residues. The junction had 10 bases not matched to a gene; V was cut back by 5 bases and J by 7 bases. Germline-derived CDR1 and CDR2 are SQVTM and ANQGSEA. CDR3 bases: TGCAGCGTTCCCATCCCGGGACTAGCGGATAATGAGCAGTTCTTC. This encodes CSVPIPGLADNEQFF.

For the CDR3, the DNA is TGTGCCAGCAGTTTCGGGCTAGCGGGAGGTTATGAGCAGTTCTTC. It specifies CASSFGLAGGYEQFF. The gene calls are TRBV27 and TRBJ2-1; 11 bases line up with TRBD2. This CDR3 comprises 15 residues. Trimming took 3 bases from V and 8 from J; bases not matched to a gene: 6. Germline CDR1 MNHEY, CDR2 SMNVEV (reference sequence).

This clonotype has only a few counts. The J gene is TRBJ2-5, the V gene TRBV20-1; TRBD1 matches at 11 bases. CDR1 is DFQATT and CDR2 is SNEGSKA in the germline V gene (reference sequence). V was clipped by 5 bases and J by 4 bases; unmatched bases: 6. The CDR3 has 14 residues. CDR3 bases: TGCAGTGCTGACGGACAGGGGGCATCAGAGACCCAGTACTTC. Translated: CSADGQGASETQYF.

The genes are TRBV25-1 and TRBJ1-2; 8 bases line up with TRBD1. The CDR3 is 12 residues long. The germline CDR1 and CDR2 sequences are MGHDK and SYGVNS. The trim removed 9 bases at V and 9 bases at J, leaving 9 bases unmatched. The chain's CDR3 is CASFRGQGSYTF. The CDR3 nucleotides read TGTGCCAGTTTCCGCGGACAGGGTAGCTACACCTTC.

The chain couples TRBV29-1 to TRBJ2-1; D is uncertain. Deletions cut 4 bases from V and 7 bases from J, with 14 bases between. CDR3 size: 13 residues. Germline V lookup: CDR1 SQVTM, CDR2 ANQGSEA. CDR3 in amino acids: CSVAKGFGNEQFF. The CDR3 DNA sequence: TGCAGCGTTGCCAAGGGATTTGGGAATGAGCAGTTCTTC.

The CDR3 DNA sequence: TGTGCCAGCAGCCCAACTAGCGGGAGTACTAATGAGCAGTTCTTC. Translated: CASSPTSGSTNEQFF. The chain carries TRBV2 and TRBJ2-1, with TRBD2 matching 11 bases. CDR1 and CDR2 from the germline V gene are SNHLY and FYNNEI. V lost 6 bases to trimming and J lost 7 bases; unmatched junction nucleotides: 8. The CDR3 runs 15 residues.

Of note for this clonotype: Its ends do not fully match the called genes, so a read error is possible. In nucleotides, the CDR3 is TGTGCCAGCAGCCCCCAGGGCTCTGGGGCCAGCGTCCTGACTTTC. As protein: CASSPQGSGASVLTF. The gene calls are TRBV6-6 and TRBJ2-6; TRBD1 is a possible D gene (5 bases). The CDR3 runs 15 residues. Germline V lookup: CDR1 MNHNY, CDR2 SVGAGI (reference sequence).

The V call is TRBV5-1, the J call TRBJ2-4; D is possibly TRBD1 (6 bases). The assigned J gene may be wrong: the sequence end matches TRBJ2-7 better. The CDR3 contains 14 residues. Looked up from germline, CDR1 is SGHRS and CDR2 is YFSETQ. DNA of the CDR3: TGCGCCAGCAGCTTGGGGCAGGGGATCCACGAGCAGTACTTC. Protein product: CASSLGQGIHEQYF.

This clonotype was seen a few times. The chain recombines TRBV27 with TRBJ2-7, with 13 bases lining up with TRBD2. CDR1 MNHEY and CDR2 SMNVEV come from the germline V gene (reference sequence). The CDR3 length is 14 residues. V was pared by 6 bases and J by 3 bases, with 2 bases of the junction left unmatched. The CDR3, as DNA: TGTGCCAGCAGGGGACTAGCGGGATACTACGAGCAGTACTTC. This gives the protein CASRGLAGYYEQYF.

On this clonotype itself: One end of the junction is discordant with germline, which a read error may explain. The chain carries TRBV5-1 and TRBJ2-5, with a possible D match to TRBD2 (6 bases). CDR1 SGHRS and CDR2 YFSETQ come from the germline V gene. The CDR3 runs to 12 residues. In DNA form, the CDR3 reads TGCGTCAGCAGCGGGTCCCAAGAGACCCAGTACTTC. Translated: CVSSGSQETQYF.

CDR3 sequence reads: CSASDQREYEQYF. The CDR3 DNA reads as TGCAGTGCTAGCGACCAGCGGGAGTACGAGCAGTACTTC. The gene calls are TRBV20-1 and TRBJ2-7, with 8 bases fitting TRBD2. V shed 3 bases and J 4 bases; nucleotides not matched to a gene: 5. This CDR3 has 13 residues. CDR1 is DFQATT and CDR2 is SNEGSKA in the germline V gene (reference sequence).

This rearrangement joins TRBV5-1 to TRBJ2-5, with 8 bases that match TRBD1. The J call may be in error: the DNA end matches TRBJ2-7 better. This CDR3 is built from 14 residues. Germline CDR1 SGHRS, CDR2 YFSETQ. CDR3 nucleotide sequence: TGCGCCAGCAGCTCAATCGACAGGGGAAACGAGCAGTACTTC. Amino acids: CASSSIDRGNEQYF.

J is TRBJ1-2 and V is TRBV6-2 or TRBV6-3; D is unresolved. The CDR3 totals 13 residues. Germline V gives CDR1 MNHEY, CDR2 SVGEGT. V lost 5 bases to trimming and J lost 4 bases, with 11 bases between them. CDR3 coding DNA: TGTGCCAGCAGTCAACCGGAAGTCTATGGCTACACCTTC. It encodes CASSQPEVYGYTF.

The chain couples TRBV11-2 to TRBJ2-2; the match to TRBD1 covers 8 bases. The J segment lost 4 bases and the V segment lost 7 bases, leaving 8 bases of the junction unmatched. The length of the CDR3 is 15 residues. Per the germline V gene, CDR1 is SGHAT and CDR2 is FQNNGV. The CDR3 region is CASTQGAGITGELFF. CDR3 sequence (DNA): TGTGCCAGCACCCAGGGGGCAGGGATCACCGGGGAGCTGTTTTTT.

This clonotype was detected a few times. CDR3 loop: CASSSLNSGSSYNEQFF. The DNA of the CDR3 is TGTGCCAGCAGCTCCCTGAATAGCGGGAGCTCCTACAATGAGCAGTTCTTC. J is TRBJ2-1 and V is TRBV7-9; 9 bases align to TRBD2. The germline CDR1 and CDR2 sequences are SEHNR and FQNEAQ (reference sequence). This CDR3 region has 17 residues. Trimming at V came to 4 bases and at J to 0 bases, leaving 7 bases not matched to a gene.

This clonotype has a handful of counts. The V gene is TRBV19, the J gene TRBJ2-4, with unresolved D. The J call is in doubt because the DNA end fits TRBJ2-5 better. Germline V gene lookup returns CDR1 LNHDA and CDR2 SQIVND (reference sequence). There are 12 residues in the CDR3. The CDR3, as DNA: TGTGCCACCGGACGAACTTCAGAGACCCAGTACTTC. The encoded protein is CATGRTSETQYF.

This clonotype has more than one count but fewer than ten. The rearrangement joins TRBV29-1 to TRBJ2-4; a weak D match, TRBD2 (6 bases). V was trimmed by 3 bases and J by 2 bases, leaving 11 bases between them. The V gene's germline CDR1 is SQVTM and CDR2 ANQGSEA. This CDR3 is 14 amino acids long. The DNA for the CDR3 is TGCAGCGTTGAGGGGACTCTCTCCAAAAACATTCAGTACTTC. It yields the protein CSVEGTLSKNIQYF.

The chain has TRBV11-2 and TRBJ2-2; perhaps TRBD1 as D (6 bases). The length of the CDR3 is 17 residues. Trimming removed 6 bases from V and 1 base from J, with 18 bases in between. Germline V CDR1 and CDR2: SGHAT, FQNNGV. Written as DNA, the CDR3 is TGTGCCAGCAGTCCCCAACGCGACAGGAGGAACACCGGGGAGCTGTTTTTT. Amino acid sequence: CASSPQRDRRNTGELFF.

A few counts support this clonotype. The chain carries TRBV20-1 and TRBJ2-1; 8 bases are shared with TRBD2. CDR3 length equals 14 residues. V dropped 6 bases and J dropped 9; count of bases not matched to a gene: 13. Germline-derived CDR1 and CDR2 are DFQATT and SNEGSKA (reference sequence). CDR3 protein: CSAGGGTSLREQFF. CDR3 in DNA: TGCAGTGCCGGGGGTGGGACTAGTTTGCGTGAGCAGTTCTTC.

The chain uses TRBV29-1 and TRBJ2-1, with 14 bases identical to TRBD2. The CDR3 length is 15 residues. The ends lost 6 bases at V and 6 bases at J; junction bases unmatched: 7. CDR1 and CDR2 (germline): SQVTM, ANQGSEA. CDR3 DNA: TGCAGCGTAGGCGGACTAGCGGGAGGTTTCAATGAGCAGTTCTTC. Residues: CSVGGLAGGFNEQFF.